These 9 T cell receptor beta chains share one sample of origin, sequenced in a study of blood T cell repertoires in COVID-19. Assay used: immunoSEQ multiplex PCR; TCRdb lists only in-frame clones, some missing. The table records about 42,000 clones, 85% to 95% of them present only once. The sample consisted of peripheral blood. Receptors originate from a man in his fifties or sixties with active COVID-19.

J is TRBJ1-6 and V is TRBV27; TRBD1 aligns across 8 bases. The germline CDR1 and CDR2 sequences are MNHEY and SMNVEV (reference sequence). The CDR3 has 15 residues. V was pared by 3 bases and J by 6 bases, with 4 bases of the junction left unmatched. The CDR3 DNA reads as TGTGCCAGCAGTTTTAATGGACAGGGTAATTCACCCCTCCACTTT. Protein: CASSFNGQGNSPLHF.

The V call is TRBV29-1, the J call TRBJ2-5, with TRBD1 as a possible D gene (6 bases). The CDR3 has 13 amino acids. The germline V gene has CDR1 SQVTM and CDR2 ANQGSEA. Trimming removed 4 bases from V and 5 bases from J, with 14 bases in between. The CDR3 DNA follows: TGCAGCGTTGGACCAGGGGACGGGGAGACCCAGTACTTC. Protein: CSVGPGDGETQYF.

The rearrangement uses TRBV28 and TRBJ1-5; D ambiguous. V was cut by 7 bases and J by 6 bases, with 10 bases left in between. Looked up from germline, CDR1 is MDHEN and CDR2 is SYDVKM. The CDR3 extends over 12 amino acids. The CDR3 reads CASTSGFQPQHF. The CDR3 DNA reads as TGTGCCAGCACCTCCGGGTTTCAGCCCCAGCATTTT.

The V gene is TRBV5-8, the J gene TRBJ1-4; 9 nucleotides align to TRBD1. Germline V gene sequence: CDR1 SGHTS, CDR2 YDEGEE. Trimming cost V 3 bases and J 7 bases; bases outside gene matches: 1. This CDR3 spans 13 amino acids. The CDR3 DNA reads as TGTGCCAGCAGCTGGACAGGGGTTGAAAAACTGTTTTTT. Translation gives CASSWTGVEKLFF.

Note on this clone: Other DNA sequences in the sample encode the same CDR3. The CDR3 is CASRTSGPSYNEQFF. The CDR3 DNA sequence: TGTGCCAGTAGGACTAGCGGTCCCTCCTACAATGAGCAGTTCTTC. This chain uses TRBV19 with TRBJ2-1; 9 bases line up with TRBD2. V shed 6 bases, J shed 0 bases, and the junction held 3 bases outside the gene matches. CDR1 LNHDA and CDR2 SQIVND come from the germline V gene (reference sequence). The length of the CDR3 is 15 residues. Full variable domain (remainder filled in from reference TRBV19 and TRBJ2-1): DGGITQSPKYLFRKEGQNVTLSCEQNLNHDAMYWYRQDPGQGLRLIYYSQIVNDFQKGDIAEGYSVSREKKESFPLTVTSAQKNPTAFYLCASRTSGPSYNEQFFGPGTRLTVL.

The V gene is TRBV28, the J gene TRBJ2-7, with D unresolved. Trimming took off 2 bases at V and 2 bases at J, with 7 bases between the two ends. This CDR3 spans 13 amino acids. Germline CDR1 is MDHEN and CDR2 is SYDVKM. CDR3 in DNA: TGTGCCAGCAGTTTAATGACAACCTACGAGCAGTACTTC. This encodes CASSLMTTYEQYF.

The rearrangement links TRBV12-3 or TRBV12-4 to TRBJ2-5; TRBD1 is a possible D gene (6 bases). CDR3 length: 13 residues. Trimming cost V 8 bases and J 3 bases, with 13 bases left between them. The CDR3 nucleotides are TGTGCCAGCCTCCGGGACATCGAAGAGACCCAGTACTTC. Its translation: CASLRDIEETQYF.

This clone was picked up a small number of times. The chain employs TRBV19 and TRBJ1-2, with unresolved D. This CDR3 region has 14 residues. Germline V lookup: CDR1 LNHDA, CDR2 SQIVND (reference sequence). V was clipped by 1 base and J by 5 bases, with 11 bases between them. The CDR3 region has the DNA TGTGCCAGTAGTATAGGGGTACAGCAGTATGGCTACACCTTC. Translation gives CASSIGVQQYGYTF.

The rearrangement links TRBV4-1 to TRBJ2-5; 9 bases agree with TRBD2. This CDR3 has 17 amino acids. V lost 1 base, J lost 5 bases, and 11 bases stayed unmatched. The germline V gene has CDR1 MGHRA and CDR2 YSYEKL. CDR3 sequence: CASSQGSGSVSGETQYF. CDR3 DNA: TGCGCCAGCAGCCAAGGTAGCGGGAGTGTTTCCGGCGAGACCCAGTACTTC.